One sample yielded the 30 T cell receptor beta chains listed below, sequenced in a study of CD8 T cells in ankylosing spondylitis. Using its own MiXCR run on the 5' RACE reads, TCRdb lists one record per CDR3 protein. This sample has under 250,000 distinct CDR3 sequences; roughly a third occur once, and the top ten carry approximately 4.4%. Specimen: blood, either unsorted or a sorted T cell fraction (not recorded which). These receptors all come from a male donor with ankylosing spondylitis or in good health (not recorded which).

The chain carries TRBV11-2 and TRBJ2-7, with TRBD2 identical over 7 bases. CDR1 is SGHAT, CDR2 FQNNGV, per germline. The V segment lost 3 bases and the J segment 0 bases; nucleotides outside the gene matches: 5. The CDR3 totals 15 residues. The CDR3 here is CASSLTGLSSYEQYF. The CDR3 DNA sequence: TGTGCCAGCAGCTTGACGGGACTATCCTCCTACGAGCAGTACTTC.

The chain recombines TRBV20-1 with TRBJ2-3; TRBD2 matches 14 bases. Looked up from germline, CDR1 is DFQATT and CDR2 is SNEGSKA (reference sequence). J gave up 4 bases and V 8 bases, and 5 bases lay outside the gene matches. This CDR3 has 14 residues. The CDR3 is CSTTSGGAPDTQYF. In DNA form, the CDR3 reads TGCAGTACGACTAGCGGGGGGGCCCCAGATACGCAGTATTTT.

The chain carries TRBV5-5 and TRBJ2-7; D possibly corresponds to TRBD2 (6 bases). Germline V gene lookup returns CDR1 SGHKS and CDR2 YYEKEE (reference sequence). V dropped 1 base and J dropped 1 base, with 15 bases sitting between them. The CDR3 has 16 residues. CDR3 residues: CASSLFEGRRSYEQYF. In DNA, the CDR3 is TGTGCCAGCAGCTTGTTTGAAGGGAGGAGGTCCTACGAGCAGTACTTC. The whole variable domain, filled in from reference TRBV5-5 and TRBJ2-7, reads DAGVTQSPTHLIKTRGQQVTLRCSPISGHKSVSWYQQVLGQGPQFIFQYYEKEERGRGNFPDRFSARQFPNYSSELNVNALLLGDSALYLCASSLFEGRRSYEQYFGPGTRLTVT.

The J gene is TRBJ2-3, the V gene TRBV7-2, with a possible D match to TRBD2 (5 bases). The V and J ends lost 5 bases and 8 bases respectively, with 17 bases between them. The CDR3 extends over 14 amino acids. The germline V gene has CDR1 SGHTA and CDR2 FQGNSA. CDR3 residues: CASSPGSQMGTQYF. The CDR3, as DNA: TGTGCCAGCAGCCCGGGATCCCAAATGGGTACGCAGTATTTT.

This clonotype was counted a few times. The J gene is TRBJ2-1, the V gene TRBV20-1; D is unresolved. Germline V gene sequence: CDR1 DFQATT, CDR2 SNEGSKA (reference sequence). Between the trimmed V and J ends, which lost 0 bases and 9 bases, there was a span of 6 bases. The length of the CDR3 is 11 residues. The DNA for the CDR3 is TGCAGTGCTAGAGATCTCACTGAGCAGTTCTTC. This sequence encodes CSARDLTEQFF.

The J gene is TRBJ1-5, the V gene TRBV4-1; D uncertain. V lost 0 bases and J 9 bases, leaving 15 bases between the germline ends. The CDR3 consists of 15 residues. Germline lookup yields CDR1 MGHRA and CDR2 YSYEKL. The CDR3 sequence is CASSQDWSRAGPQHF. Here the CDR3 DNA reads TGCGCCAGCAGCCAAGACTGGAGTCGGGCAGGGCCCCAGCATTTT.

This clonotype was picked up a small number of times. J is TRBJ1-5 and V is TRBV20-1; D might be TRBD1 (5 bases). V lost 0 bases and J lost 0, with 6 bases in between. Per the germline V gene, CDR1 is DFQATT and CDR2 is SNEGSKA (reference sequence). This CDR3 region has 14 residues. The CDR3 loop reads CSARDRGSNQPQHF. The CDR3 bases are TGCAGTGCTAGAGATAGGGGTAGCAATCAGCCCCAGCATTTT.

There are a few counts of this clonotype. J is TRBJ1-2 and V is TRBV15; D not certain. Between the trimmed V and J ends, which lost 0 bases and 4 bases, there was a span of 3 bases. Germline CDR1 and CDR2: LNHNV and YYDKDF (reference sequence). The CDR3 loop spans 12 amino acids. CDR3 bases: TGTGCCACCAGCAGAGAACCCTATGGCTACACCTTC. It translates to CATSREPYGYTF. Supplemented by reference TRBV15 and TRBJ1-2, the full variable domain reads DAMVIQNPRYQVTQFGKPVTLSCSQTLNHNVMYWYQQKSSQAPKLLFHYYDKDFNNEADTPDNFQSRRPNTSFCFLDIRSPGLGDTAMYLCATSREPYGYTFGSGTRLTVV.

This clonotype turned up a few times. The genes are TRBV20-1 and TRBJ2-7, with 9 bases matching TRBD1. Germline CDR1 and CDR2: DFQATT and SNEGSKA (reference sequence). The CDR3 contains 16 residues. V was pared by 5 bases and J by 2 bases, with 13 bases of the junction left unmatched. The CDR3 DNA follows: TGCAGTGCTTCTAATTCCGGGACAGGGTCAACCTACGAGCAGTACTTC. Translation: CSASNSGTGSTYEQYF.

The chain has TRBV6-5 and TRBJ2-7; the D call may be TRBD1 or TRBD2 (5 bases each). The CDR3 is 16 amino acids. Germline V gene data show CDR1 as MNHEY and CDR2 as SVGAGI. Trimming cost V 2 bases and J 0 bases, with 14 bases left between them. This CDR3 is CASSYASGTVSYEQYF. CDR3 sequence (DNA): TGTGCCAGCAGTTACGCGTCCGGGACGGTCTCCTACGAGCAGTACTTC.

This clonotype was detected only a few times. This chain links TRBV7-9 with TRBJ1-6, with D hard to call. Between the trimmed V and J ends, which lost 5 bases and 6 bases, there was a span of 8 bases. This CDR3 has 13 residues. Germline V lookup: CDR1 SEHNR, CDR2 FQNEAQ (reference sequence). The CDR3 bases are TGTGCCAGCAGCCCTGGGGTTAATTCACCCCTCCACTTT. Residues: CASSPGVNSPLHF.

The sample holds one count of this clonotype. This rearrangement joins TRBV28 to TRBJ2-2, with D possibly being TRBD1 (5 bases). Germline CDR1 MDHEN, CDR2 SYDVKM. Trimming removed 5 bases from V and 6 bases from J, with 16 bases in between. CDR3 length equals 15 residues. Here the CDR3 DNA reads TGTGCCAGCAGTACTTATACCCGCAGGGCCGGGGAGCTGTTTTTT. This translates into CASSTYTRRAGELFF.

This clonotype was seen many times. This sequence joins TRBV29-1 and TRBJ2-5, with D unclear. With 3 bases removed from V and 7 bases from J, the gap between germline ends came to 6 bases. Germline V gives CDR1 SQVTM, CDR2 ANQGSEA. The CDR3 covers 10 residues. CDR3 amino acids: CSVETGTQYF. DNA for the CDR3: TGCAGCGTTGAGACCGGGACCCAGTACTTC.

This sequence joins TRBV7-8 and TRBJ2-2; the D gene is possibly TRBD1 (6 bases). The germline V gene encodes CDR1 SGHVS and CDR2 FQNEAQ. This CDR3 is 16 amino acids long. Trimming took 2 bases from V and 9 from J, leaving 19 bases between them. The DNA for the CDR3 is TGTGCCAGCAGCTTAACTCGTCCCAGGGGATTCCGGGAGCTGTTTTTT. It yields the protein CASSLTRPRGFRELFF.

To note about this clonotype: An end of the junction differs from the germline gene, which may be a read error. This chain links TRBV7-2 with TRBJ2-5; D is ambiguous. Germline V gene data show CDR1 as SGHTA and CDR2 as FQGNSA. CDR3 length: 13 amino acids. The CDR3 spells CASSPSVQGTQYF. DNA of the CDR3: TGTGCCAGCAGCCCCTCCGTCCAAGGGACCCAGTACTTC.

The chain has TRBV19 and TRBJ2-7; possible D gene TRBD2, 5 bases. V lost 6 bases and J lost 1, with 16 bases in between. The CDR3 is made up of 15 amino acids. The germline V gene encodes CDR1 LNHDA and CDR2 SQIVND (reference sequence). The CDR3 nucleotides read TGTGCCAGTAGCTGGCAGCATGGGGAGTCCTACGAGCAGTACTTC. Translation: CASSWQHGESYEQYF.

The genes are TRBV3-1 and TRBJ2-3, with D perhaps matching TRBD1 (7 bases). Between the trimmed V and J ends, which lost 4 bases and 5 bases, there was a span of 19 bases. This CDR3 is built from 16 residues. Germline-derived CDR1 and CDR2 are LGHDT and YNNKEL (reference sequence). The CDR3 is CASSLGEEGALDTQYF. The CDR3 nucleotides read TGTGCCAGCAGCCTCGGTGAGGAGGGGGCGTTAGATACGCAGTATTTT.

This chain links TRBV5-1 with TRBJ2-5; TRBD2 matches at 7 bases. The germline gives CDR1 SGHRS, CDR2 YFSETQ. This CDR3 has 14 amino acids. V dropped 2 bases and J dropped 4; count of bases not matched to a gene: 5. The chain's CDR3 is CASSFVLAVETQYF. The CDR3 DNA reads as TGCGCCAGCAGCTTCGTGCTAGCGGTAGAGACCCAGTACTTC.

The rearrangement uses TRBV20-1 and TRBJ2-1; D is possibly TRBD1 (6 bases). Trimming left V 5 bases short and J 4 bases short, with 12 bases between. This CDR3 contains 13 residues. CDR1 is DFQATT and CDR2 is SNEGSKA in the germline V gene (reference sequence). The CDR3 DNA sequence: TGCAGTGCTTCCCCCGGGACATACAATGAGCAGTTCTTC. Protein sequence: CSASPGTYNEQFF.

This clonotype was observed a few times. This chain links TRBV6-1 with TRBJ1-2; D possibly corresponds to TRBD1 (5 bases). Germline-derived CDR1 and CDR2 are MNHNS and SASEGT. The CDR3 loop spans 15 amino acids. Trimming took off 2 bases at V and 2 bases at J, with 12 bases between the two ends. The CDR3 DNA reads TGTGCCAGCAGTGAAAGTTGGGGCGGAAACTATGGCTACACCTTC. Protein sequence: CASSESWGGNYGYTF.

This chain connects TRBV20-1 to TRBJ2-1, with 10 bases that match TRBD1. The CDR3 totals 14 residues. The J segment lost 15 bases and the V segment lost 4 bases, leaving 15 bases of the junction unmatched. CDR1 is DFQATT and CDR2 is SNEGSKA in the germline V gene (reference sequence). CDR3 coding DNA: TGCAGTGCTACATCCGCACCCAACTGGGACAGGGGGTTCTTC. This gives the protein CSATSAPNWDRGFF.

The chain carries TRBV20-1 and TRBJ2-2, with 9 bases fitting TRBD2. The CDR3 runs to 14 residues. V was pared by 5 bases and J by 3 bases, with 4 bases of the junction left unmatched. Germline V CDR1 and CDR2: DFQATT, SNEGSKA (reference sequence). CDR3 residues: CSASSGDYTGELFF. Written as DNA, the CDR3 is TGCAGTGCTTCTAGCGGGGACTACACCGGGGAGCTGTTTTTT.

In regard to this clonotype: Compared with germline, one end of the junction differs, possibly owing to a read error. V usage is TRBV2 and J usage is TRBJ2-1; 10 nucleotides align to TRBD1. The CDR3 loop spans 13 amino acids. Germline V CDR1 and CDR2: SNHLY, FYNNEI. The CDR3 is CASSALPGTGDDF. The CDR3 nucleotides read TGTGCCAGCAGTGCCCTTCCCGGGACAGGGGACGACTTC.

In its sample, this clonotype was seen many times. The chain combines TRBV29-1 with TRBJ2-7, with D unresolved. Per germline, CDR1 SQVTM and CDR2 ANQGSEA. Trimming took off 4 bases at V and 6 bases at J, with 7 bases between the two ends. The CDR3 consists of 10 residues. CDR3 DNA: TGCAGCGTTGGTCTTGGCGAGCAGTACTTC. Amino acids: CSVGLGEQYF.

The chain carries TRBV27 and TRBJ2-7; 9 bases map to TRBD2. This CDR3 contains 16 residues. CDR1 and CDR2 from the germline V gene are MNHEY and SMNVEV (reference sequence). Trimming cost V 0 bases and J 3 bases; bases outside gene matches: 6. As DNA, the CDR3 is TGTGCCAGCAGTTTATCGCTAGCGGGGAGCAACTACGAGCAGTACTTC. Translating gives CASSLSLAGSNYEQYF.

The chain is built from TRBV5-1 and TRBJ2-7; D is possibly TRBD2 (6 bases). The CDR3 length is 13 residues. Germline V lookup: CDR1 SGHRS, CDR2 YFSETQ. V was pared by 0 bases and J by 7 bases, with 11 bases between. The CDR3 loop reads CASSLVGGEEQYF. The DNA for the CDR3 is TGCGCCAGCAGCTTGGTGGGCGGGGAGGAGCAGTACTTC.

The V call is TRBV5-1, the J call TRBJ2-3, with D possibly matching TRBD1 (7 bases). CDR1 is SGHRS and CDR2 is YFSETQ in the germline V gene. V was trimmed by 4 bases and J by 6 bases, leaving 18 bases between them. The CDR3 is 15 residues long. The CDR3 region has the DNA TGCGCCAGCAGCCCAGGGGGGCCCCAGGTGGATACGCAGTATTTT. It yields the protein CASSPGGPQVDTQYF.

The CDR3 DNA sequence: TGCAGTGCTAGAGACGGCAGGGTTCGGCAGACCCAGTACTTC. This translates into CSARDGRVRQTQYF. The chain couples TRBV20-1 to TRBJ2-5; D is possibly TRBD1 (5 bases). CDR3 size: 14 residues. The V end lost 0 bases, the J end lost 6 bases, and 14 bases lay between the germline ends. Germline V gene lookup returns CDR1 DFQATT and CDR2 SNEGSKA (reference sequence).

The V gene is TRBV29-1, the J gene TRBJ2-5, with D possibly being TRBD1 (6 bases). The CDR3 length is 12 residues. Trimming left V 4 bases short and J 5 bases short, with 11 bases between. The germline V gene has CDR1 SQVTM and CDR2 ANQGSEA. This CDR3 is CSVGQGLETQYF. The DNA for the CDR3 is TGCAGCGTTGGCCAGGGGTTGGAGACCCAGTACTTC.

This chain uses TRBV30 with TRBJ1-6; 7 bases map to TRBD1. Trimming at V came to 4 bases and at J to 2 bases, leaving 8 bases not matched to a gene. The CDR3 length is 16 residues. Germline V gene sequence: CDR1 GTSNPN, CDR2 SVGIG (reference sequence). CDR3 amino acids: CAWTSDRAPYNSPLHF. CDR3 nucleotides: TGTGCCTGGACCAGCGACAGGGCCCCCTATAATTCACCCCTCCACTTT. Full variable domain (outside the CDR3, taken from reference TRBV30 and TRBJ1-6): SQTIHQWPATLVQPVGSPLSLECTVEGTSNPNLYWYRQAAGRGLQLLFYSVGIGQISSEVPQNLSASRPQDRQFILSSKKLLLSDSGFYLCAWTSDRAPYNSPLHFGNGTRLTVT.